This is a list of T cell receptor beta chains from one sample in a study of PD-L1 blockade in urothelial cancer. Clones were sequenced by immunoSEQ multiplex PCR, and TCRdb holds only the in-frame ones, with some missing. This sample has just under 30,000 clones, with around 87% found just once. The material was PBMCs, obtained around atezolizumab (anti-PD-L1) treatment. The receptors shown here come from a man aged 50-60 years with urothelial cancer. Each CDR3 is given with its conserved first and last residue. The D gene is left open where the match is weak. Clone size appears in some rows only: once, few, many, or a class for an expanded clone.

J | V | D | size | CDR3 | DNA
TRBJ2-3 | TRBV6-6 | TRBD1 | NA | CASSRTGTADTQYF | TGTGCCAGCAGTCGGACAGGGACGGCAGATACGCAGTATTTT
TRBJ1-2 | TRBV30 | TRBD1 | NA | CAWRDPGTVYYGYTF | TGTGCCTGGAGGGACCCCGGGACAGTTTACTATGGCTACACCTTC
TRBJ1-5 | TRBV19 | TRBD1 | NA | CASSGQVRGQPQHF | TGTGCCAGTAGCGGACAGGTCCGTGGTCAGCCCCAGCATTTT
TRBJ2-7 | TRBV18 | NA | NA | CASSPRSGSYEQYF | TGTGCCAGCTCACCAAGGTCAGGGTCCTACGAGCAGTACTTC
TRBJ2-2 | TRBV27 | NA | NA | CASSLLRGGRAGELFF | TGTGCCAGCAGTTTACTGAGGGGGGGCAGGGCCGGGGAGCTGTTTTTT
TRBJ1-1 | TRBV19 | NA | NA | CASSIIPVMNTEAFF | TGTGCCAGTAGTATAATTCCCGTTATGAACACTGAAGCTTTCTTT
TRBJ1-5 | TRBV6-5 | TRBD1 | NA | CASSLQGAQPQHF | TGTGCCAGCAGTCTGCAGGGGGCACAGCCCCAGCATTTT
TRBJ2-7 | TRBV9 | TRBD1 | once | CASSATGTGGFHEQYF | TGTGCCAGCAGTGCTACCGGGACAGGGGGCTTCCACGAGCAGTACTTC
TRBJ1-5 | TRBV10-2 | NA | NA | CASSEHSNQPQHF | TGCGCCAGCAGTGAGCATAGCAATCAGCCCCAGCATTTT
TRBJ1-3 | TRBV19 | TRBD1 | NA | CASRTRDRSGRDSGNTIYF | TGTGCCAGTAGGACCCGGGACAGGTCTGGTCGGGACTCTGGAAACACCATATATTTT
TRBJ2-7 | TRBV7-2 | NA | NA | CASSLALTGPYEQYF | TGTGCCAGCAGCTTAGCCCTTACAGGTCCCTACGAGCAGTACTTC
TRBJ2-7 | TRBV19 | TRBD2 | NA | CASSSAGEGYEQYF | TGTGCCAGTAGTTCAGCGGGAGAGGGCTACGAGCAGTACTTC
TRBJ1-5 | TRBV10-3 | NA | NA | CAISDQAMSNQPQHF | TGTGCCATCAGTGACCAGGCTATGAGCAATCAGCCCCAGCATTTT
TRBJ2-3 | TRBV13 | TRBD2 | NA | CASRLSGRAWRTDTQYF | TGTGCCAGCAGACTTAGCGGGAGGGCGTGGCGCACAGATACGCAGTATTTT
TRBJ1-1 | TRBV7-9 | NA | NA | CASSQSGQQNTEAFF | TGTGCCAGCAGCCAATCAGGACAGCAGAACACTGAAGCTTTCTTT
TRBJ2-5 | TRBV6-5 | TRBD2 | NA | CASSYRGGETQYF | TGTGCCAGCAGTTACCGGGGAGGGGAGACCCAGTACTTC
TRBJ1-2 | TRBV10-1 | NA | NA | CASSESRNYGYTF | TGCGCCAGCAGTGAAAGTCGGAACTATGGCTACACCTTC
TRBJ1-1 | TRBV10-2 | TRBD1 | NA | CASRGTGGVPEAFF | TGCGCCAGCAGGGGGACAGGGGGAGTACCTGAAGCTTTCTTT
TRBJ2-1 | TRBV7-6 | TRBD2 | NA | CASSFRGLAGYNEQFF | TGTGCCAGCAGCTTCAGGGGTCTAGCGGGGTACAATGAGCAGTTCTTC
TRBJ2-2 | TRBV13 | NA | NA | CASSNRGGRNTGELFF | TGTGCCAGCAGCAACCGCGGAGGCCGAAACACCGGGGAGCTGTTTTTT
TRBJ2-1 | TRBV15 | NA | NA | CATSRVFQDNEQFF | TGTGCCACCAGCAGAGTTTTTCAGGACAATGAGCAGTTCTTC
TRBJ1-3 | TRBV6-6 | NA | NA | CASTEPADSGNTIYF | TGTGCCAGCACCGAACCCGCGGACTCTGGAAACACCATATATTTT
TRBJ1-1 | TRBV10-3 | TRBD1 | NA | CAISVGTGSEAFF | TGTGCCATCAGTGTTGGGACAGGGTCTGAAGCTTTCTTT
TRBJ2-3 | TRBV9 | TRBD2 | few | CASTGLAGRDTQYF | TGTGCCAGCACCGGACTAGCGGGGAGAGATACGCAGTATTTT
TRBJ2-7 | TRBV6-5 | TRBD1 | NA | CASSSLGQGATYEQYF | TGTGCCAGCAGTTCCTTGGGACAGGGGGCTACCTACGAGCAGTACTTC
TRBJ2-2 | TRBV5-1 | NA | NA | CASSQGLAGELFF | TGCGCCAGCAGCCAGGGACTGGCCGGGGAGCTGTTTTTT
TRBJ2-2 | TRBV5-5 | NA | few | CASSRGTDTGELFF | TGTGCCAGCAGCCGCGGGACAGACACCGGGGAGCTGTTTTTT
TRBJ2-2 | TRBV30 | TRBD2 | NA | CAWNPGTSGIAGELFF | TGTGCCTGGAATCCAGGGACTAGCGGGATCGCCGGGGAGCTGTTTTTT
TRBJ2-7 | TRBV6-5 | TRBD1 | NA | CASRPGTGDEQYF | TGTGCCAGCAGACCTGGGACAGGGGACGAGCAGTACTTC
TRBJ2-2 | TRBV11-3 | NA | NA | CASSLEGPGELFF | TGTGCCAGCAGCTTAGAGGGCCCCGGGGAGCTGTTTTTT
TRBJ2-7 | TRBV6-5 | NA | once | CASSYTRTYEQYF | TGTGCCAGCAGTTACACGAGGACCTACGAGCAGTACTTC
TRBJ2-2 | TRBV7-9 | TRBD2 | NA | CASSFSSVAGTNTGELFF | TGTGCCAGCAGCTTTTCCTCCGTAGCGGGGACGAACACCGGGGAGCTGTTTTTT
TRBJ2-5 | TRBV6-1 | TRBD2 | NA | CASSDAGGETQYF | TGTGCCAGCAGTGATGCGGGAGGAGAGACCCAGTACTTC
TRBJ2-2 | TRBV6-7 | TRBD2 | NA | CASRRVTSGGNTGELFF | TGTGCCAGCCGTCGGGTTACTAGCGGGGGTAACACCGGGGAGCTGTTTTTT
TRBJ2-5 | TRBV11-2 | NA | NA | CASSLAGNQETQYF | TGTGCCAGCAGCTTAGCGGGGAACCAAGAGACCCAGTACTTC
TRBJ2-7 | TRBV5-8 | NA | NA | CASSSRGEQYF | TGTGCCAGCAGCTCCCGGGGCGAGCAGTACTTC
TRBJ1-2 | TRBV2 | NA | NA | CASSPRDYGYTF | TGTGCCAGCAGTCCCAGGGACTATGGCTACACCTTC
TRBJ1-5 | TRBV6-1 | NA | NA | CASKYSNQPQHF | TGTGCCAGCAAATATAGCAATCAGCCCCAGCATTTT
TRBJ1-3 | TRBV28 | NA | NA | CASSLTGYGNTIYF | TGTGCCAGCAGTCTTACAGGGTACGGCAACACCATATATTTT
TRBJ2-6 | TRBV9 | TRBD1 | NA | CASSSTGTGVSGANVLTF | TGTGCCAGCAGCTCCACCGGGACAGGGGTTTCCGGGGCCAACGTCCTGACTTTC
TRBJ2-2 | TRBV7-2 | TRBD2 | NA | CASSLAEGLLNTGELFF | TGTGCCAGCAGCTTAGCGGAGGGACTACTGAACACCGGGGAGCTGTTTTTT
TRBJ1-2 | TRBV15 | NA | NA | CATSREILEGYTF | TGTGCCACCAGCAGAGAAATTTTGGAGGGCTACACCTTC
TRBJ2-7 | TRBV7-2 | NA | NA | CASSLASLEQYF | TGTGCCAGCAGCTTAGCAAGCCTCGAGCAGTACTTC
TRBJ1-5 | TRBV4-1 | TRBD1 | NA | CASSQDPRQGGYQPQHF | TGCGCCAGCAGCCAAGATCCTCGACAGGGGGGGTATCAGCCCCAGCATTTT
TRBJ2-3 | TRBV19 | TRBD2 | NA | CASSNPSGTVTQYF | TGTGCCAGTAGTAACCCTAGCGGGACGGTTACGCAGTATTTT
TRBJ1-2 | TRBV29-1 | TRBD1 | NA | CSVGQGTYGYTF | TGCAGCGTTGGACAGGGGACCTATGGCTACACCTTC
TRBJ2-3 | TRBV11-2 | TRBD2 | NA | CASSLGWTSGRSTDTQYF | TGTGCCAGCAGCTTAGGTTGGACTAGCGGGAGAAGCACAGATACGCAGTATTTT
TRBJ2-5 | TRBV4-1 | TRBD1 | NA | CASSQAGQGSLRETQYF | TGCGCCAGCAGCCAAGCGGGACAGGGTAGTTTAAGGGAGACCCAGTACTTC
TRBJ2-7 | TRBV6-1 | TRBD1 | NA | CASSEPGTGQGEQYF | TGTGCCAGCAGTGAACCCGGGACAGGGCAGGGGGAGCAGTACTTC
TRBJ1-4 | TRBV5-4 | TRBD1 | NA | CASSFMSTGVEKLFF | TGTGCCAGCAGCTTTATGAGTACAGGGGTAGAAAAACTGTTTTTT
TRBJ2-1 | TRBV5-8 | TRBD2 | NA | CASSLTSGSPYNEQFF | TGTGCCAGCAGCTTGACTAGCGGGAGTCCCTACAATGAGCAGTTCTTC
TRBJ2-7 | TRBV2 | NA | NA | CASSEALLQWGERVYEQYF | TGTGCCAGCAGTGAAGCGCTTTTACAGTGGGGGGAGAGGGTGTACGAGCAGTACTTC
TRBJ2-3 | TRBV27 | TRBD2 | NA | CASSLGLVVTDTQYF | TGTGCCAGCAGTTTGGGACTAGTGGTGACAGATACGCAGTATTTT
TRBJ1-1 | TRBV27 | NA | NA | CASSFWGGRTEAFF | TGTGCCAGCAGTTTTTGGGGGGGCCGCACTGAAGCTTTCTTT
TRBJ2-7 | TRBV6-1 | TRBD1 | NA | CASSEAGTVRRSYEQYF | TGTGCCAGCAGTGAAGCCGGGACAGTTAGACGCTCCTACGAGCAGTACTTC